The next 21 T cell receptor beta chains were all read from a single sample in a study of neurological immune-mediated disorders. TCRdb independently ran MiXCR on the 5' RACE reads; one entry per CDR3 protein. This repertoire shows about 120,000 distinct CDR3 sequences, around 3% found once; its top ten account for roughly 1.3%. Specimen: PBMCs. The receptors shown here come from a woman aged 25 to 45 with multiple sclerosis.

This clonotype was counted many times. This sequence joins TRBV4-1 and TRBJ1-6; no clear D gene. The CDR3 runs 21 residues. CDR1 and CDR2 from the germline V gene are MGHRA and YSYEKL. Deletions cut 0 bases from V and 9 bases from J, with 30 bases between. The CDR3 sequence is CASSQDPQNPSTGWVGSPLHF. The CDR3 DNA follows: TGCGCCAGCAGCCAAGATCCCCAAAACCCCTCGACTGGGTGGGTAGGTTCACCCCTCCACTTT.

This clonotype was seen repeatedly, ten times or more. V usage is TRBV3-1 and J usage is TRBJ1-2; D unclear. Trimming stripped 4 bases from V and 2 bases from J, with 11 bases between. CDR1 and CDR2 from the germline V gene are LGHDT and YNNKEL (reference sequence). This CDR3 is 14 amino acids long. The CDR3: CASSLGFSNYGYTF. The CDR3 bases are TGTGCCAGCAGCCTGGGATTCTCCAACTATGGCTACACCTTC.

The chain employs TRBV11-2 and TRBJ1-6; no clear D gene. There are 14 residues in the CDR3. In germline, CDR1 is SGHAT, CDR2 FQNNGV. Trimming stripped 0 bases from V and 4 bases from J, with 4 bases between. The CDR3 region is CASSLDVYNSPLHF. CDR3 nucleotide sequence: TGTGCCAGCAGCTTAGATGTTTATAATTCACCCCTCCACTTT.

At least ten counts were recorded for this clonotype. The J gene is TRBJ2-7, the V gene TRBV20-1; the D is unclear. Germline V gene lookup returns CDR1 DFQATT and CDR2 SNEGSKA (reference sequence). V was cut by 0 bases and J by 3 bases, with 12 bases left in between. CDR3 length: 14 residues. The CDR3 loop is CSAREGTSDYEQYF. The CDR3 DNA reads TGCAGTGCTAGAGAGGGTACATCTGACTACGAGCAGTACTTC.

This clonotype has ten or more counts. The J gene is TRBJ2-1, the V gene TRBV20-1; 7 bases line up with TRBD1. V gave up 5 bases and J gave up 7 bases; unmatched junction bases: 14. CDR1 and CDR2 from the germline V gene are DFQATT and SNEGSKA (reference sequence). The CDR3 is made up of 15 amino acids. The CDR3 DNA follows: TGCAGTGCTGGTCCGGGCAGGGGGTTTGGGAATGAGCAGTTCTTC. Protein product: CSAGPGRGFGNEQFF.

This rearrangement joins TRBV30 to TRBJ2-7; D possibly uses TRBD1 or TRBD2 (5 bases each). CDR1 and CDR2 (germline): GTSNPN, SVGIG (reference sequence). The CDR3 sequence is 13 residues long. V lost 1 base and J 2 bases, leaving 9 bases between the germline ends. DNA of the CDR3: TGTGCCTGGAGTGATGGGACCGCCTACGAGCAGTACTTC. Protein: CAWSDGTAYEQYF.

This clonotype was seen ten or more times. The V gene is TRBV20-1, the J gene TRBJ2-5, with 8 bases identical to TRBD2. V lost 3 bases and J lost 0; bases outside the gene matches: 12. This CDR3 has 17 residues. Germline CDR1 DFQATT, CDR2 SNEGSKA (reference sequence). CDR3 protein: CSAREFAGGKYQETQYF. For the CDR3, the DNA is TGCAGTGCTAGGGAGTTCGCGGGGGGAAAATACCAAGAGACCCAGTACTTC.

The sample holds many counts of this clonotype. V usage is TRBV14 and J usage is TRBJ1-2; unclear D gene. The germline gives CDR1 SGHDN, CDR2 FVKESK. CDR3 size: 15 residues. Trimming left V 0 bases short and J 4 bases short, with 12 bases between. The CDR3 is CASSQDRLNLYGYTF. CDR3 DNA sequence: TGTGCCAGCAGCCAAGATCGACTCAATCTCTATGGCTACACCTTC.

This clonotype was observed at least ten times. This chain connects TRBV4-3 to TRBJ2-7; TRBD2 might be the D (6 bases). CDR1 is LGHNA, CDR2 YSLEER, per germline. This CDR3 region has 16 residues. V was shortened by 0 bases and J by 1 base, with 13 bases between the two germline ends. The CDR3 region has the DNA TGCGCCAGCAGCCAAGATAGGCGGGGAGCTTCCTACGAGCAGTACTTC. Its protein is CASSQDRRGASYEQYF.

Ten or more counts support this clonotype. V usage is TRBV28 and J usage is TRBJ2-7; a weak D match, TRBD2 (6 bases). Trimming took 8 bases from V and 0 from J, leaving 17 bases between them. Looked up from germline, CDR1 is MDHEN and CDR2 is SYDVKM. The CDR3 is made up of 15 amino acids. CDR3 region: CASRPTRGSSYEQYF. The CDR3 DNA follows: TGTGCCAGCCGCCCTACGCGGGGCAGCTCCTACGAGCAGTACTTC.

This clonotype occurred many times. The J gene is TRBJ1-6, the V gene TRBV7-9; the D is unclear. V gave up 5 bases and J gave up 1 base, with 18 bases separating them. CDR1 is SEHNR, CDR2 FQNEAQ, per germline (reference sequence). This CDR3 has 18 residues. Here the CDR3 DNA reads TGTGCCAGCAGCCTTGTTTCGGGGAGTTGGTCCTATAATTCACCCCTCCACTTT. Protein: CASSLVSGSWSYNSPLHF.

This clonotype was seen at least ten times. The rearrangement joins TRBV5-1 to TRBJ2-5, with D possibly being TRBD1 (6 bases). The CDR3 is 15 amino acids. The V gene's germline CDR1 is SGHRS and CDR2 YFSETQ. V was cut by 0 bases and J by 1 base, with 10 bases left in between. CDR3 region: CASSLEGHFQETQYF. DNA for the CDR3: TGCGCCAGCAGCTTGGAGGGACATTTCCAAGAGACCCAGTACTTC.

This clonotype was seen repeatedly, ten times or more. The rearrangement uses TRBV7-2 and TRBJ2-1, with TRBD2 matching 10 bases. The CDR3 has 14 residues. CDR1 and CDR2 (germline): SGHTA, FQGNSA. V gave up 6 bases and J gave up 7 bases; unmatched junction bases: 6. The CDR3 nucleotides read TGTGCCAGCAGTACTAGCGGGGATAGGAATGAGCAGTTCTTC. This sequence encodes CASSTSGDRNEQFF. The variable domain in full, with the rest retrieved from reference TRBV7-2 and TRBJ2-1, is GAGVSQSPSNKVTEKGKDVELRCDPISGHTALYWYRQSLGQGLEFLIYFQGNSAPDKSGLPSDRFSAERTGGSVSTLTIQRTQQEDSAVYLCASSTSGDRNEQFFGPGTRLTVL.

This clonotype has a count of ten or more. The V gene is TRBV27, the J gene TRBJ2-5; D not certain. The V and J ends lost 6 bases and 5 bases respectively, with 13 bases between them. CDR3 size: 13 residues. The V gene's germline CDR1 is MNHEY and CDR2 SMNVEV (reference sequence). CDR3 sequence: CASSLWKGETQYF. CDR3 coding DNA: TGTGCCAGCAGCTTGTGGAAAGGGGAGACCCAGTACTTC.

This clonotype has a count of ten or more. The chain uses TRBV3-1 and TRBJ1-1; TRBD1 might be the D (6 bases). Germline V gene lookup returns CDR1 LGHDT and CDR2 YNNKEL (reference sequence). The CDR3 sequence is 14 residues long. The V gene lost 1 base and the J gene lost 4 bases, with 10 bases spanning the gap. The CDR3 sequence is CASSQGGASTEAFF. In DNA, the CDR3 is TGTGCCAGCAGCCAAGGGGGGGCGTCCACTGAAGCTTTCTTT. The variable domain in full, with the rest retrieved from reference TRBV3-1 and TRBJ1-1, is DTAVSQTPKYLVTQMGNDKSIKCEQNLGHDTMYWYKQDSKKFLKIMFSYNNKELIINETVPNRFSPKSPDKAHLNLHINSLELGDSAVYFCASSQGGASTEAFFGQGTRLTVV.

This clonotype was picked up many times. This chain connects TRBV7-8 to TRBJ2-3; no clear D gene. This CDR3 comprises 15 residues. Germline values: CDR1 SGHVS, CDR2 FQNEAQ. With 2 bases removed from V and 2 bases from J, the gap between germline ends came to 11 bases. CDR3: CASSLKGFPTDTQYF. DNA for the CDR3: TGTGCCAGCAGCTTAAAGGGATTTCCCACAGATACGCAGTATTTT.

This clonotype was picked up many times. The V call is TRBV6-2 or TRBV6-3, the J call TRBJ2-7, with TRBD2 identical over 7 bases. The length of the CDR3 is 14 residues. CDR1 MNHEY and CDR2 SVGEGT come from the germline V gene. The ends lost 5 bases at V and 2 bases at J; junction bases unmatched: 6. The CDR3 is CASSLSGTTYEQYF. The CDR3 nucleotides are TGTGCCAGCAGTCTAAGCGGGACTACCTACGAGCAGTACTTC.

At least ten counts were recorded for this clonotype. The chain has TRBV27 and TRBJ1-1; possible D gene TRBD1, 5 bases. Germline V gene data show CDR1 as MNHEY and CDR2 as SMNVEV (reference sequence). V was pared by 5 bases and J by 8 bases, with 15 bases between. The CDR3 loop spans 13 amino acids. CDR3 coding DNA: TGTGCCAGCAGTGGGGGGTGGGGTCTCGAAGCTTTCTTT. Translated, it gives CASSGGWGLEAFF.

This clonotype was seen repeatedly, ten times or more. The chain has TRBV20-1 and TRBJ1-4; possible D gene TRBD1, 5 bases. This CDR3 is 12 amino acids long. Trimming shortened V by 6 bases and J by 7 bases, and 12 bases separated the two germline ends. The germline gives CDR1 DFQATT, CDR2 SNEGSKA (reference sequence). The CDR3 spells CSARGGGEKLFF. As DNA, the CDR3 is TGCAGTGCAAGGGGTGGTGGTGAAAAACTGTTTTTT.

CDR3 bases: TGTGCCAGCAGTCTCCGGGACTTGCAGTTCTTC. It encodes CASSLRDLQFF. This sequence joins TRBV12-3 or TRBV12-4 and TRBJ2-1; possible D gene TRBD2, 6 bases. The CDR3 has 11 amino acids. V was shortened by 5 bases and J by 12 bases, with 11 bases between the two germline ends.

The table lists this clonotype with many counts. The chain joins TRBV20-1 to TRBJ1-3; D is uncertain. Germline CDR1 reads DFQATT; CDR2 reads SNEGSKA (reference sequence). CDR3 size: 13 residues. Trimming pared 3 bases from V and 2 bases from J, leaving 8 bases between. CDR3 amino acids: CSASSSPGNTIYF. DNA for the CDR3: TGCAGTGCTAGTTCCAGTCCTGGAAACACCATATATTTT.